Below, one T cell receptor (beta chain) is given with its context. What this receptor recognizes is not known. Qualities for individual bases were not recorded, and no much larger clone is one base off. The cohort was made up of approximately 670 healthy bone marrow donors. At the time of sampling, all cohort members were nominally healthy, though unrecorded immune exposures were likely present. The donor tested CMV seronegative, placing the donor among the approximately 400 seronegative members of the cohort. A peripheral blood sample was provided by each donor, and peripheral blood mononuclear cells were used for TCR beta sequencing. The Qiagen DNeasy Blood Extraction Kit was used to extract genomic DNA from the blood cell samples. Libraries were constructed by the immunoSEQ multiplex PCR assay. For the multiplex PCR, a mixture combining 60 forward primers for TCR Vbeta segments and 13 reverse primers for TCR Jbeta segments was used. The CDR3 region of rearranged TCR beta genes was amplified from genomic DNA with a multiplex PCR assay. The Illumina HiSeq System was used to sequence the amplified TCR beta libraries as 87-base-pair reads. The authors processed their data as follows. A later analysis counted approximately 84 million unique TCR beta chains across the 650 to 800 repertoires, and approximately 11 million of these chains were shared by at least two donors. A nearest-neighbor algorithm error-corrected the raw reads and collapsed the reads into unique sequences, merging closely related sequences to remove PCR and sequencing errors. Alignment of CDR3 sequences to IMGT reference sequences was used to assign V, D and J gene segments. Each retained sequence needed at least a six-nucleotide match to both a V gene segment and a J gene segment. Rearrangements were called productive when the CDR3 lacked stop codons and stayed in frame with V and J; all others were non-productive. CDR3 was defined according to IMGT convention as the region running from the second conserved V-encoded cysteine to the conserved J-encoded phenylalanine. The earlier analysis of 587 of the donors excluded any sequence lacking an unambiguous match to a single V gene segment. An earlier analysis of 587 of the donors classified V segments as functional when productive rearrangements were above 56.7% and as segregating when the standard deviation between donors was above 5%. To diagnose cytomegalovirus status from the catalog of TCR beta chain sequences, a statistical classification framework was built. A later analysis assigned V and J genes by comparing TCR nucleotide sequences with IMGT/GENE-DB human TR gene sequences. The TCRdist pipeline was used in a later analysis to assign CDR3 sequences and most-parsimonious VDJ recombination scenarios. In a later analysis, each TCR beta chain was defined by its CDR3 amino acid sequence together with its V-gene family, and reads lacking a unique V-gene family were excluded. As a way to deal with suspected cross-contamination and a sequencing artifact, a later analysis dropped 500 to 700 nucleotide sequences that were highly shared and had low generation probability. For each public chain, a later analysis derived a clonal expansion index from normalized ranks of inferred template counts within each repertoire. In a later analysis, generation probabilities were computed with a VDJ recombination model fitted to out-of-frame rearrangements, and the resulting probabilities were checked against IGoR. In a later analysis, TCR-TCR, TCR-HLA and TCR-CMV co-occurrence was scored with hypergeometric tests, and a repertoire-size bias correction was applied to TCR pairs. A later analysis estimated false discovery rates by permuting HLA or CMV assignments 20 times. In a later analysis, co-occurring TCRs were grouped using DBSCAN, with TCRdist sequence similarity added in when clustering inside HLA-allele-positive subsets. For co-occurrence clustering, repertoires with fewer than 30,000 or more than 120,000 public chains were excluded, along with roughly 5 repertoires with anomalous nucleotide sharing. TCRdb holds this immuneACCESS table with in-frame rearrangements only. Some clones are missing; in checked studies, unresolved V genes explain under half, and the rest has no known cause. V and J calls and clone size are as listed in that table; D and trimming were resolved from the DNA. The sample data list nearly 95,000 clones, and 79% of these were observed just once. The ten largest clones represent roughly 3.8% of the sample.

Its CDR3 holds 14 amino acids, cysteine through phenylalanine. Only the CDR3 DNA is retained, 42 bases long and in frame from the first base. The CDR1 and CDR2 encoded by the germline V gene are SGHTA and FQGNSA. Compared with germline, V lacks 5 bases and J lacks 5 bases; bases without a gene match: 3. This record belongs to a study of cytomegalovirus exposure and HLA in healthy donors (dated by TCRdb to the late 2010s). Regarding the complete study: An earlier analysis of about 530 of the donors reported roughly 300 Gb of sequence data and around 120 million unique TCR beta sequences obtained from about 180 million T cells. All discovery cohort repertoires had been generated using a single sequencing platform. A later analysis re-analyzed previously published TCR beta repertoires from 600 to 850 donors and added high-resolution HLA genotyping to study TCR occurrence patterns. Because of strong linkage in the cohort, four or five DR-DQ haplotypes were treated as single units for association and clustering. Typing coverage differed by locus: A, B, C, DRB1 and DQB1 were typed in roughly 620-630 donors, DQA1 in about 510, DPA1 in some 610, and DPB1 in 400 to 480. A later genetic analysis took genome-wide SNP genotypes for about three fifths of the 666 donors and used that subset as a discovery cohort. In an earlier analysis of a few hundred of the donors, high-throughput TCR beta sequencing was used to judge whether each TCR beta V gene segment behaved as functional or pseudogenic. Among over 350 genotyped donors of the cohort, an average of about 240,000 unique TCR beta nucleotide sequences were sequenced per donor, roughly 18% of them non-productive. Using immunosequencing, the study profiled T cell repertoires from about 610 subjects and related those repertoires to cytomegalovirus serostatus. HLA typing covered class I and class II loci at four-digit resolution. Of the approximately 400 genotyped donors, 65% to 90% fell in the genetic ancestry cluster associated with self-reported Caucasian donors. An early release that covered 640 HLA-typed donors contained around 300 gigabases of sequencing data and about 84 million unique TCR sequences. Donor age, sex, ethnicity and CMV serostatus were collected together with the repertoire data. The aim of the study was to test whether cataloging public T cell receptors could identify signatures of past pathogen exposure. The later analysis used no new phenotypic data to find candidate immune exposures, relying instead on TCR beta sequences and their occurrence across donors. A separate validation cohort of roughly 130 different subjects was used in addition to the roughly 670-subject first cohort. To predict cytomegalovirus infection status, the study combined high-throughput TCR immunosequencing, statistical association of individual TCRs with disease status, and machine learning.

Beyond this particular receptor, the publication reports: In a later analysis, around 15,000 TCR beta sequences were associated with specific HLA alleles at a false discovery rate of 0.05. Cytomegalovirus status was reported to be diagnosed by the classifier with high specificity and sensitivity in both the original and validation cohorts. Most TCR sequences were observed very rarely across donors, whereas some public TCRs were present in many individuals. In a later analysis, several top co-occurrence clusters were reported to appear linked to parvovirus B19, influenza, CMV and Epstein-Barr virus. A later genetic analysis reported fewer N-insertions in productive TCRs among donors in an Asian-associated ancestry cluster than the roughly 700-donor mean. Only TCR beta chains were sequenced in this cohort, and the absence of alpha or paired-chain data limited detectable features. A few of the identified cytomegalovirus-associated TCR beta chains were confirmed in vitro to be specific for cytomegalovirus antigens. A further reported finding was that TCR beta sequences accurately predicted the HLA-A and HLA-B alleles for most subjects in the first cohort. When HLA alleles, especially DR and DQ, strongly co-occurred, TCR associations were difficult to assign to individual alleles. The earlier analysis of 587 of the donors excluded approximately 17 rarely observed V segments, including chromosome 9 orphons, because counts were too low. Correlated functional status among segregating V segments might be attributable to linkage disequilibrium, but an unknown experimental factor could not be ruled out. A later analysis found that most CMV-associated TCR beta chains appeared HLA-restricted, with HLA associations seemingly driven largely by CMV exposure. A total of fewer than 200 TCR beta chains were listed by the study as associated with cytomegalovirus. HLA typing was unavailable for some donors at each locus, so association tests used only the typed subset. Because the 87-base-pair reads could not distinguish some IMGT-functional V segments, including TRBV6-2 and TRBV6-3, those segments were excluded. In a later genetic analysis, a missense DCLRE1C variant was associated with V-gene and J-gene trimming of TCR beta chains, and the association was replicated in an independent cohort. Roughly uniform sequencing depth across donors was assumed in presence/absence analyses, although this assumption may not hold. For the cohort, immune exposure information was limited to CMV serostatus. According to a later analysis, TCR association rates differed among HLA loci, with DRB1 alleles showing the most associated TCRs and HLA-C alleles showing the fewest. According to the authors, the approach could potentially be generalized to other disease states and immunological phenotypes. Compared with equally common non-associated chains, HLA-associated TCR beta chains in a later analysis were more clonally expanded and had lower generation probabilities. In an earlier analysis of fewer than 700 of the donors, most TCR beta V segments appeared in productive rearrangements about 87% or about 30% of the time, broadly matching IMGT annotations. A cluster of highly shared sequence variants was judged likely to be a technical artifact of the sequencing pipeline.

The receptor chain draws on TRBV7-2 and TRBJ2-2; TRBD2 aligns with 9 central bases. Sequenced: PBMCs. The clonotype originates from a woman between 40 and 55 years old in good health and CMV-seronegative. The nucleotides are TGTGCCAGCAGCGGGACTAGCCGGACCGGGGAGCTGTTTTTT. This encodes CASSGTSRTGELFF.